This entry concerns a single TCR beta chain. This sample stems from a study of blood T cell repertoires in COVID-19. About the study: Samples taken during acute and convalescent COVID-19 were collected in the United States, Italy and Spain.

Patients of the Seattle cohort, enrolled during active infection, were followed longitudinally. This table comes from immunoSEQ multiplex PCR, and its TCRdb copy is limited to in-frame clones, with some not included. The sample carries fewer than 200,000 clones, roughly 79% recorded once. CDR1 is MNHEY and CDR2 is SVGAGI in the germline V gene. J gave up 8 bases and V 6 bases, and 6 bases lay outside the gene matches. The CDR3 covers 15 residues. The rearrangement links TRBV6-5 to TRBJ2-2; TRBD2 agrees at 13 bases. This sequence originates from a woman of 80 years or more with COVID-19, enrolled during active disease. The specimen was peripheral blood. For the CDR3, the DNA is TGTGCCAGCAGACTGACTAGCGGGAGGTCTGGGGAGCTGTTTTTT. Its protein is CASRLTSGRSGELFF.